The 6 T cell receptor beta chains below all came from one sample that was sequenced in a study of control samples from healthy donors and cancer patients. The data were produced by immunoSEQ multiplex PCR, yet TCRdb's version contains in-frame clones alone and is incomplete. The sample includes about 100,000 clones, around 89% of them seen just once. Sequencing was performed on blood. The receptor set was obtained from a man between 25 and 39 years old in good health.

The chain links TRBV7-8 to TRBJ1-5; D unclear. CDR3 length: 16 amino acids. Germline V gene data show CDR1 as SGHVS and CDR2 as FQNEAQ. Trimming took 0 bases from V and 2 from J, leaving 11 bases between them. This CDR3 reads CASSLAGQRGNQPQHF. The CDR3, as DNA: TGTGCCAGCAGCTTAGCGGGCCAACGCGGCAATCAGCCCCAGCATTTT.

The chain uses TRBV6-1 and TRBJ2-1; D is undetermined. The ends were cut back, 2 bases at V and 6 bases at J, with 17 bases in the middle. The germline CDR1 and CDR2 sequences are MNHNS and SASEGT. CDR3 size: 16 residues. The CDR3 here is CASSEFRSSFGNEQFF. CDR3 sequence (DNA): TGTGCCAGCAGTGAATTTCGGAGCTCTTTCGGCAATGAGCAGTTCTTC.

This sequence joins TRBV5-5 and TRBJ2-7, with D possibly TRBD1 on 6 matching bases. Trimming removed 4 bases at V and 3 bases at J, with 8 bases between. Looked up from germline, CDR1 is SGHKS and CDR2 is YYEKEE (reference sequence). The CDR3 has 12 residues. CDR3 amino acids: CASSRDNYEQYF. The CDR3 DNA reads as TGTGCCAGCAGCCGGGACAACTACGAGCAGTACTTC.

The chain links TRBV19 to TRBJ2-1; TRBD1 matches 8 bases. The CDR3 loop spans 19 amino acids. With 3 bases clipped from V and 6 bases from J, the junction kept 19 bases outside the gene matches. Germline V gives CDR1 LNHDA, CDR2 SQIVND (reference sequence). The CDR3 protein is CASSISSGPALTGVNEQFF. CDR3 nucleotides: TGTGCCAGTAGTATCTCTTCGGGGCCCGCTTTGACAGGGGTCAATGAGCAGTTCTTC.

The genes are TRBV2 and TRBJ2-5; 12 bases are shared with TRBD2. The CDR3 spans 16 residues. Germline V gene lookup returns CDR1 SNHLY and CDR2 FYNNEI. The ends lost 5 bases at V and 3 bases at J; junction bases unmatched: 7. CDR3 in amino acids: CASSRLRTSGKETQYF. For the CDR3, the DNA is TGTGCCAGCAGTCGTCTACGGACTAGCGGGAAAGAGACCCAGTACTTC.

V is TRBV5-4 and J is TRBJ2-1; TRBD2 agrees at 13 bases. With V trimmed by 7 bases and J by 10 bases, 5 bases remained unmatched. The CDR3 consists of 13 residues. Per germline, CDR1 SGHNT and CDR2 YYREEE (reference sequence). The CDR3 coding sequence is TGTGCCAGCCTCCCGGGACTAGCGGGGGAGCAGTTCTTC. This translates into CASLPGLAGEQFF.